A single sample is the source of the 28 T cell receptor beta chains below, sequenced in a study of T cell clonotyping in hematopoietic cell transplantation. Sequencing was performed with immunoSEQ multiplex PCR; in TCRdb, only in-frame clones are kept and a portion is missing. The table records 35,000 to 45,000 clones, approximately 95% of them present only once. Time point reported: recipient sample about 28 days before transplant, after cytoreduction. The sequencing used peripheral blood mononuclear cells, collected before stem cell transplant. These receptors originate from a man aged 35 to 55 with chronic myeloid leukemia. Some clones in this sample may be carry-over from other donors' samples.

The chain employs TRBV4-1 and TRBJ2-7; D possibly corresponds to TRBD1 (6 bases). Germline CDR1 reads MGHRA; CDR2 reads YSYEKL. This CDR3 has 18 residues. The V and J ends lost 2 bases and 3 bases respectively, with 23 bases between them. CDR3 in DNA: TGCGCCAGCAGCCAAAGGGGTAAGGCAGGGGAGACCAACTACGAGCAGTACTTC. Its protein is CASSQRGKAGETNYEQYF.

This rearrangement joins TRBV4-3 to TRBJ2-2; 8 bases fit TRBD1. CDR1 and CDR2 from the germline V gene are LGHNA and YSLEER. The J segment lost 6 bases and the V segment lost 3 bases, leaving 6 bases of the junction unmatched. The length of the CDR3 is 15 residues. The CDR3 protein is CASSQRQGWSGELFF. The CDR3 bases are TGCGCCAGCAGCCAGCGACAGGGGTGGTCCGGGGAGCTGTTTTTT.

The rearrangement links TRBV13 to TRBJ2-1, with D tentatively TRBD2 (5 bases). The V end was cut by 7 bases, the J end by 9 bases, with 25 bases between. This CDR3 region has 16 residues. CDR1 is PRHDT, CDR2 FYEKMQ, per germline (reference sequence). This chain's CDR3 is CASILRTEGWASEQFF. The CDR3 bases are TGTGCCAGCATCCTTAGAACTGAGGGCTGGGCCAGTGAGCAGTTCTTC.

The chain uses TRBV4-2 and TRBJ2-7; D is unresolved. The length of the CDR3 is 15 residues. V gave up 0 bases and J gave up 0 bases, with 9 bases separating them. Germline loops: CDR1 LGHNA, CDR2 YNFKEQ. CDR3 in amino acids: CASSQESDISYEQYF. In DNA, the CDR3 is TGTGCCAGCAGCCAAGAAAGTGACATCTCCTACGAGCAGTACTTC.

This clone is medium-sized. The V gene is TRBV4-3, the J gene TRBJ1-4; tentative D call: TRBD1 (5 bases). The CDR3 length is 16 residues. With 1 base removed from V and 4 bases from J, the gap between germline ends came to 13 bases. The germline V gene has CDR1 LGHNA and CDR2 YSLEER. The CDR3 DNA sequence: TGCGCCAGCAGCCAAGGGGGAGGGACGGGTAATGAAAAACTGTTTTTT. It encodes CASSQGGGTGNEKLFF.

J is TRBJ2-7 and V is TRBV5-4; a possible D gene is TRBD2 (6 bases). Between the trimmed V and J ends, which lost 4 bases and 2 bases, there was a span of 16 bases. The germline V gene has CDR1 SGHNT and CDR2 YYREEE (reference sequence). CDR3 size: 15 residues. The CDR3 loop is CASSRRAMDAYEQYF. In DNA form, the CDR3 reads TGTGCCAGCAGCAGGAGGGCGATGGACGCCTACGAGCAGTACTTC. The whole variable domain, filled in from reference TRBV5-4 and TRBJ2-7, reads ETGVTQSPTHLIKTRGQQVTLRCSSQSGHNTVSWYQQALGQGPQFIFQYYREEENGRGNFPPRFSGLQFPNYSSELNVNALELDDSALYLCASSRRAMDAYEQYFGPGTRLTVT.

The chain uses TRBV19 and TRBJ1-1, with a possible D match to TRBD1 (5 bases). The CDR3 contains 15 residues. V shed 2 bases and J shed 0 bases, with 10 bases lying between them. CDR1 is LNHDA, CDR2 SQIVND, per germline (reference sequence). DNA for the CDR3: TGTGCCAGTAGTATACCCGGGGGAGTGAACACTGAAGCTTTCTTT. Encoded protein: CASSIPGGVNTEAFF.

This clone has just one count. The chain has TRBV20-1 and TRBJ1-6; no clear D. With 3 bases removed from V and 9 bases from J, the gap between germline ends came to 0 bases. The V gene's germline CDR1 is DFQATT and CDR2 SNEGSKA (reference sequence). The CDR3 loop spans 9 amino acids. The CDR3 DNA sequence: TGCAGTGCTAGTTCACCCCTCCACTTT. Its protein is CSASSPLHF.

This clone was detected only once. The rearrangement links TRBV4-3 to TRBJ1-2, with 7 bases fitting TRBD1. Germline-derived CDR1 and CDR2 are LGHNA and YSLEER. The V gene end was trimmed by 2 bases and the J gene end by 3 bases; junction bases not matched to a gene: 9. The CDR3 consists of 16 residues. CDR3 sequence reads: CASSQLPPQGHYGYTF. In DNA, the CDR3 is TGCGCCAGCAGCCAACTTCCCCCACAGGGGCACTATGGCTACACCTTC.

The V call is TRBV7-2, the J call TRBJ1-2; no definite D call. The V end was cut by 0 bases, the J end by 4 bases, with 12 bases between. The CDR3 length is 15 residues. The germline gives CDR1 SGHTA, CDR2 FQGNSA. This chain's CDR3 is CASSLATAVGYGYTF. The CDR3, as DNA: TGTGCCAGCAGCTTAGCAACAGCGGTGGGCTATGGCTACACCTTC.

This clone was picked up one time. The V call is TRBV5-1, the J call TRBJ1-2; maybe TRBD1 (5 bases). V shed 4 bases and J shed 4 bases, with 11 bases lying between them. The germline CDR1 and CDR2 sequences are SGHRS and YFSETQ. The CDR3 length is 13 residues. For the CDR3, the DNA is TGCGCCAGCAGCCCCGACAGTCTCTATGGCTACACCTTC. It yields the protein CASSPDSLYGYTF. Supplemented by reference TRBV5-1 and TRBJ1-2, the full variable domain reads KAGVTQTPRYLIKTRGQQVTLSCSPISGHRSVSWYQQTPGQGLQFLFEYFSETQRNKGNFPGRFSGRQFSNSRSEMNVSTLELGDSALYLCASSPDSLYGYTFGSGTRLTVV.

The genes are TRBV20-1 and TRBJ1-1; tentative D call: TRBD1 (5 bases). The CDR3 is 11 residues long. CDR1 and CDR2 from the germline V gene are DFQATT and SNEGSKA (reference sequence). CDR3 protein: CRAGKSTEAFF. For the CDR3, the DNA is TGCAGAGCAGGGAAGTCCACTGAAGCTTTCTTT.

The chain employs TRBV5-8 and TRBJ1-5, with D possibly TRBD1 on 5 matching bases. The CDR3 loop spans 15 amino acids. Germline V gene sequence: CDR1 SGHTS, CDR2 YDEGEE. The germline V and J ends were trimmed by 3 bases and 3 bases, with 13 bases remaining between them. The CDR3 DNA reads as TGTGCCAGCAGCTGGGGCGAAGAGCCCAATCAGCCCCAGCATTTT. Translation gives CASSWGEEPNQPQHF.

The V gene is TRBV7-6, the J gene TRBJ1-1; D perhaps matches TRBD1 (5 bases). Germline values: CDR1 SGHVS, CDR2 FNYEAQ. The CDR3 loop spans 13 amino acids. Trimming left V 7 bases short and J 2 bases short, with 11 bases between. CDR3 amino acids: CASTRDSNTEAFF. DNA of the CDR3: TGTGCCAGCACCAGAGACAGTAACACTGAAGCTTTCTTT.

This rearrangement joins TRBV4-1 to TRBJ2-7; D could derive from TRBD1 or TRBD2 (6 bases each). Germline V gives CDR1 MGHRA, CDR2 YSYEKL. The CDR3 is 17 residues long. Trimming stripped 0 bases from V and 5 bases from J, with 20 bases between. CDR3 DNA: TGCGCCAGCAGCCAAGAAGGAGTACAGGGTATAGCGGACGAGCAGTACTTC. Amino acids: CASSQEGVQGIADEQYF.

J is TRBJ1-6 and V is TRBV7-2; no definite D call. This CDR3 contains 12 residues. Germline loops: CDR1 SGHTA, CDR2 FQGNSA. V lost 9 bases to trimming and J lost 8 bases, with 11 bases between them. CDR3 bases: TGTGCCAGTCGATTGAATTATTCACCCCTCCACTTT. Protein product: CASRLNYSPLHF. Full variable domain (remainder filled in from reference TRBV7-2 and TRBJ1-6): GAGVSQSPSNKVTEKGKDVELRCDPISGHTALYWYRQSLGQGLEFLIYFQGNSAPDKSGLPSDRFSAERTGGSVSTLTIQRTQQEDSAVYLCASRLNYSPLHFGNGTRLTVT.

This CDR3 is CASRTPGQETQYF. CDR3 DNA: TGTGCCAGCAGAACCCCGGGCCAAGAGACCCAGTACTTC. V is TRBV28 and J is TRBJ2-5; D remains ambiguous. The CDR3 contains 13 residues. V was cut by 6 bases and J by 1 base, with 9 bases left in between. Germline V gives CDR1 MDHEN, CDR2 SYDVKM.

This chain connects TRBV23-1 to TRBJ1-6; maybe TRBD1 (5 bases). TRBV23-1 is labeled an ORF, and its function is uncertain. Trimming took 2 bases from V and 5 from J, leaving 19 bases between them. CDR3 length: 18 residues. The DNA for the CDR3 is TGCGCCAGCAGTCAACTAGGCGGAAGACAGCATCATAATTCACCCCTCCACTTT. Amino acid sequence: CASSQLGGRQHHNSPLHF.

This chain connects TRBV25-1 to TRBJ2-6; possible D gene TRBD1, 6 bases. Germline lookup yields CDR1 MGHDK and CDR2 SYGVNS. The V and J ends lost 3 bases and 4 bases respectively, with 13 bases between them. This CDR3 has 16 amino acids. This CDR3 is CASSDQGNTGANVLTF. In DNA, the CDR3 is TGTGCCAGCAGTGACCAGGGGAATACCGGGGCCAACGTCCTGACTTTC.

V gene TRBV4-3 combines with J gene TRBJ2-7; 8 bases line up with TRBD1. The CDR3 loop spans 14 amino acids. V gave up 3 bases and J gave up 5 bases; unmatched junction bases: 6. Germline CDR1 LGHNA, CDR2 YSLEER. The CDR3 coding sequence is TGCGCCAGCAGCCAGGACAGGGTCAATGACGAGCAGTACTTC. This encodes CASSQDRVNDEQYF.

The gene calls are TRBV28 and TRBJ1-5, with D possibly being TRBD1 (6 bases). The CDR3 extends over 15 amino acids. The germline V and J ends were trimmed by 7 bases and 0 bases, with 13 bases remaining between them. Germline V gives CDR1 MDHEN, CDR2 SYDVKM. The CDR3 DNA is TGTGCCAGCACCCCGGTGGACAGTAGCAATCAGCCCCAGCATTTT. This encodes CASTPVDSSNQPQHF.

The V call is TRBV11-2, the J call TRBJ1-1, with D perhaps TRBD1 (6 bases). The germline CDR1 and CDR2 sequences are SGHAT and FQNNGV. Trimming stripped 3 bases from V and 0 bases from J, with 17 bases between. The CDR3 has 17 residues. The CDR3: CASSFGSYREMNTEAFF. For the CDR3, the DNA is TGTGCCAGCAGCTTTGGATCCTACAGGGAGATGAACACTGAAGCTTTCTTT. The full variable domain, completed using reference TRBV11-2 and TRBJ1-1, is EAGVAQSPRYKIIEKRQSVAFWCNPISGHATLYWYQQILGQGPKLLIQFQNNGVVDDSQLPKDRFSAERLKGVDSTLKIQPAKLEDSAVYLCASSFGSYREMNTEAFFGQGTRLTVV.

This chain joins TRBV7-3 and TRBJ2-7; 10 nucleotides line up with TRBD1. J gave up 8 bases and V 6 bases, and 10 bases lay outside the gene matches. The CDR3 spans 14 residues. Looked up from germline, CDR1 is SGHTA and CDR2 is FQGTGA. The CDR3 region has the DNA TGTGCCAGCAGTTCCGGGACAGGGGAAAGTAAGCAGTACTTC. This codes for CASSSGTGESKQYF.

The gene calls are TRBV4-2 and TRBJ2-7; D unresolved. Germline assignment: CDR1 LGHNA and CDR2 YNFKEQ. Trimming removed 0 bases at V and 6 bases at J, with 15 bases between. The CDR3 is 15 residues long. This CDR3 is CASSQEAASSAEQYF. The CDR3 DNA reads TGTGCCAGCAGCCAAGAGGCGGCTTCGTCTGCCGAGCAGTACTTC.

The chain couples TRBV5-1 to TRBJ1-6, with TRBD1 matching 7 bases. Per germline, CDR1 SGHRS and CDR2 YFSETQ. J gave up 10 bases and V 0 bases, and 4 bases lay outside the gene matches. CDR3 size: 14 residues. The CDR3 nucleotides read TGCGCCAGCAGCTTGGACAGGGGAAGGTCACCCCTCCACTTT. Residues: CASSLDRGRSPLHF.

Only one count was recorded for this clone. This rearrangement joins TRBV5-4 to TRBJ2-5; 9 bases are a match to TRBD1. CDR1 is SGHNT and CDR2 is YYREEE in the germline V gene (reference sequence). Losses at the gene ends were 4 bases for V and 3 bases for J; bases not matched to a gene: 4. The CDR3 is 14 amino acids. The chain's CDR3 is CASSPWTGEETQYF. In DNA form, the CDR3 reads TGTGCCAGCAGCCCTTGGACAGGGGAAGAGACCCAGTACTTC.

The chain has TRBV28 and TRBJ2-4, with D maybe TRBD2 (7 bases). V dropped 4 bases and J dropped 6 bases, with 10 bases sitting between them. CDR1 and CDR2 from the germline V gene are MDHEN and SYDVKM. The CDR3 loop spans 13 amino acids. Here the CDR3 reads CASSSAGANIQYF. The CDR3 region has the DNA TGTGCCAGCAGTTCGGCGGGGGCAAACATTCAGTACTTC.

CDR3 sequence reads: CSGGDGANVLTF. The CDR3 DNA sequence: TGCAGCGGCGGGGACGGGGCCAACGTCCTGACTTTC. This sequence joins TRBV29-1 and TRBJ2-6, with D perhaps TRBD2 (6 bases). The V end lost 7 bases, the J end lost 4 bases, and 8 bases lay between the germline ends. CDR3 size: 12 residues. Germline values: CDR1 SQVTM, CDR2 ANQGSEA.